The 23 T cell receptor beta chains below all came from one sample that was sequenced in a study of cytomegalovirus exposure and HLA in healthy donors. Vbeta (60) and Jbeta (13) primers were used in the PCR. Here immunoSEQ multiplex PCR was the method, and the copy in TCRdb shows in-frame clones only, minus some. The sample lists around 240,000 clones, about four fifths occurring once. The sequenced sample consisted of PBMCs. Source of these receptors: a woman in her thirties or forties in good health and CMV-seropositive.

In the case of this clone: The junction and the germline gene differ at one end; a read error may be behind it. For the CDR3, the DNA is TGTGCTAGCAGTTCAGCGGGGGCTTCCTATGGCTACACCTTC. Protein product: CASSSAGASYGYTF. The J gene is TRBJ1-2, the V gene TRBV6-1; TRBD1 is a possible D gene (6 bases). The CDR3 consists of 14 residues. Germline assignment: CDR1 MNHNS and CDR2 SASEGT.

This clone was seen just once. Germline is not matched at one junction end, which may reflect a read error. The chain links TRBV27 to TRBJ2-7; 8 nucleotides match TRBD1. Germline loops: CDR1 MNHEY, CDR2 SMNVEV (reference sequence). The CDR3 consists of 14 residues. The CDR3 nucleotides are TGTGCCAACCTCGCCGGGACAGGCTCCCACGAGCAGTACTTC. This gives the protein CANLAGTGSHEQYF.

J is TRBJ2-1 and V is TRBV5-4; D is uncertain. The CDR3 totals 13 residues. In germline, CDR1 is SGHNT, CDR2 YYREEE (reference sequence). V lost 0 bases to trimming and J lost 6 bases, with 7 bases between them. This CDR3 reads CASSLAGVNEQFF. CDR3 coding DNA: TGTGCCAGCAGCTTGGCCGGAGTCAATGAGCAGTTCTTC.

J is TRBJ1-2 and V is TRBV7-2, with D possibly TRBD1 on 5 matching bases. V lost 3 bases and J 4 bases, leaving 15 bases between the germline ends. Germline V gene data show CDR1 as SGHTA and CDR2 as FQGNSA. This CDR3 comprises 15 residues. The CDR3 reads CASSFTPVGAYGYTF. The DNA of the CDR3 is TGTGCCAGCAGCTTTACCCCCGTAGGGGCCTATGGCTACACCTTC.

The chain combines TRBV18 with TRBJ1-2, with D unresolved. The V gene lost 0 bases and the J gene lost 0 bases, with 11 bases spanning the gap. This CDR3 has 16 residues. CDR1 is KGHSH and CDR2 is LQKENI in the germline V gene. CDR3 coding DNA: TGTGCCAGCTCACCACCGTTCTCAGTATCTAACTATGGCTACACCTTC. Translated, it gives CASSPPFSVSNYGYTF. The full variable domain, its missing parts supplied by reference TRBV18 and TRBJ1-2, is NAGVMQNPRHLVRRRGQEARLRCSPMKGHSHVYWYRQLPEEGLKFMVYLQKENIIDESGMPKERFSAEFPKEGPSILRIQQVVRGDSAAYFCASSPPFSVSNYGYTFGSGTRLTVV.

J is TRBJ2-7 and V is TRBV5-1; tentatively, D is TRBD1 (6 bases). Germline loops: CDR1 SGHRS, CDR2 YFSETQ. CDR3 length equals 14 residues. Trimming shortened V by 0 bases and J by 3 bases, and 10 bases separated the two germline ends. CDR3 residues: CASSLEADSYEQYF. CDR3 coding DNA: TGCGCCAGCAGCTTGGAGGCGGACAGCTACGAGCAGTACTTC.

The J gene is TRBJ2-7, the V gene TRBV10-1, with TRBD1 identical over 8 bases. V shed 4 bases, J shed 4 bases, and the junction held 9 bases outside the gene matches. The CDR3 length is 15 residues. The germline gives CDR1 WNHNN, CDR2 SYGVQD (reference sequence). The chain's CDR3 is CASSALGQGMYEQYF. The CDR3 DNA is TGCGCCAGCAGTGCCCTAGGACAGGGTATGTACGAGCAGTACTTC.

V and J are TRBV19 and TRBJ2-3; D may be TRBD2 (5 bases). The CDR3 consists of 14 residues. Germline CDR1 LNHDA, CDR2 SQIVND (reference sequence). The V end lost 8 bases, the J end lost 4 bases, and 16 bases lay between the germline ends. In nucleotides, the CDR3 is TGTGCCAGTTCTGGAGAGAGGGTTTCAGATACGCAGTATTTT. Amino acids: CASSGERVSDTQYF.

This clone was recorded a few times. The chain recombines TRBV5-4 with TRBJ2-2, with 10 bases matching TRBD2. V shed 0 bases and J 5 bases; nucleotides not matched to a gene: 7. CDR1 and CDR2 from the germline V gene are SGHNT and YYREEE (reference sequence). The CDR3 loop spans 17 amino acids. In DNA form, the CDR3 reads TGTGCCAGCAGCTTGGCTCTAGCGGGAGTGTGGACCGGGGAGCTGTTTTTT. Amino acid sequence: CASSLALAGVWTGELFF.

The genes are TRBV4-3 and TRBJ1-4; D is perhaps TRBD1 (5 bases). V lost 0 bases and J 4 bases, leaving 9 bases between the germline ends. This CDR3 spans 15 amino acids. Germline CDR1 LGHNA, CDR2 YSLEER. CDR3 sequence reads: CASSQDEGLNEKLFF. Here the CDR3 DNA reads TGCGCCAGCAGCCAAGATGAGGGACTTAATGAAAAACTGTTTTTT.

This chain links TRBV2 with TRBJ1-4; no definite D call. CDR3 length: 14 residues. The germline V and J ends were trimmed by 7 bases and 4 bases, with 13 bases remaining between them. Looked up from germline, CDR1 is SNHLY and CDR2 is FYNNEI. In DNA, the CDR3 is TGTGCCAGCACAACCCAAGGCGGTAATGAAAAACTGTTTTTT. Protein: CASTTQGGNEKLFF.

The rearrangement links TRBV2 to TRBJ1-2; D possibly corresponds to TRBD1 (6 bases). This CDR3 contains 14 residues. The germline V gene encodes CDR1 SNHLY and CDR2 FYNNEI. Trimming took 6 bases from V and 4 from J, leaving 15 bases between them. Here the CDR3 reads CASRETGGRYGYTF. The CDR3, as DNA: TGTGCCAGCAGGGAGACGGGGGGCCGCTATGGCTACACCTTC. Based on the CDR3 plus reference TRBV2 and TRBJ1-2, the full variable domain is EPEVTQTPSHQVTQMGQEVILRCVPISNHLYFYWYRQILGQKVEFLVSFYNNEISEKSEIFDDQFSVERPDGSNFTLKIRSTKLEDSAMYFCASRETGGRYGYTFGSGTRLTVV.

This chain uses TRBV5-6 with TRBJ2-1; 7 positions agree with TRBD2. V gave up 3 bases and J gave up 10 bases; unmatched junction bases: 1. CDR1 is SGHDT, CDR2 YYEEEE, per germline. CDR3 length equals 11 residues. CDR3 DNA sequence: TGTGCCAGCAGCTGGGGGGGGGAGCAGTTCTTC. It specifies CASSWGGEQFF.

The V call is TRBV11-3, the J call TRBJ2-7; 9 bases map to TRBD1. V was pared by 0 bases and J by 5 bases, with 8 bases of the junction left unmatched. Per the germline V gene, CDR1 is SGHNT and CDR2 is YENEEA. This CDR3 comprises 16 residues. CDR3 residues: CASSLEGGTGTHEQYF. The CDR3 DNA reads as TGTGCCAGCAGCTTAGAAGGGGGGACAGGGACCCACGAGCAGTACTTC.

This chain links TRBV23-1 with TRBJ2-7; D possibly corresponds to TRBD1 (6 bases). TRBV23-1 is sorted into the ORF group, with uncertain function. The V end lost 2 bases, the J end lost 0 bases, and 20 bases lay between the germline ends. This CDR3 spans 18 amino acids. The CDR3 is CASSQSFVTGTPSYEQYF. Written as DNA, the CDR3 is TGCGCCAGCAGTCAAAGTTTTGTTACGGGGACACCCTCCTACGAGCAGTACTTC.

The rearrangement links TRBV9 to TRBJ1-2; no reliable D call. The CDR3 sequence is 17 residues long. Germline-derived CDR1 and CDR2 are SGDLS and YYNGEE. Trimming left V 0 bases short and J 4 bases short, with 19 bases between. The CDR3 region has the DNA TGTGCCAGCAGCGTAGACCCTTCGGATCTACGAGGCTATGGCTACACCTTC. Its translation is CASSVDPSDLRGYGYTF.

The rearrangement joins TRBV18 to TRBJ2-5, with 7 positions matching TRBD1. Germline V gene sequence: CDR1 KGHSH, CDR2 LQKENI. CDR3 length: 13 amino acids. The V segment lost 6 bases and the J segment 3 bases; nucleotides outside the gene matches: 4. The CDR3 DNA is TGTGCCAGCTCGCCGGACAGGAAAGAGACCCAGTACTTC. Translated: CASSPDRKETQYF.

In regard to this clone: Other DNA sequences in the sample encode the same CDR3. This chain joins TRBV18 and TRBJ1-1; 8 bases map to TRBD1. Germline V lookup: CDR1 KGHSH, CDR2 LQKENI. CDR3 length: 13 amino acids. J was trimmed by 5 bases and V by 6 bases; bases with no gene match: 5. CDR3 region: CASSQGARTEAFF. The CDR3 region has the DNA TGTGCCAGCTCGCAGGGGGCTCGGACTGAAGCTTTCTTT.

The genes are TRBV5-1 and TRBJ1-1; no definite D call. The CDR3 is made up of 17 amino acids. CDR1 is SGHRS, CDR2 YFSETQ, per germline. The V end was cut by 4 bases, the J end by 0 bases, with 19 bases between. CDR3 bases: TGCGCCAGCAGCCCCCTCGCCCACGAGGCTTTGAACACTGAAGCTTTCTTT. Encoded protein: CASSPLAHEALNTEAFF.

About this clone itself: A read error may account for a junction end that differs from germline. This chain joins TRBV7-9 and TRBJ2-5, with TRBD2 identical over 10 bases. The CDR3 has 17 residues. Germline V gene sequence: CDR1 SEHNR, CDR2 FQNEAQ (reference sequence). Written as DNA, the CDR3 is TGTTCCAGCAGCGGAACCACTGGGACTAGCGTCCAAGAGACCCAGTACTTC. Its translation is CSSSGTTGTSVQETQYF.

CDR3 sequence reads: CASSNTSPVDTQYF. The CDR3 DNA is TGTGCCAGCAGCAATACTAGCCCCGTAGATACGCAGTATTTT. The chain carries TRBV11-2 and TRBJ2-3; a weak D match, TRBD2 (6 bases). There are 14 residues in the CDR3. The V end lost 5 bases, the J end lost 5 bases, and 14 bases lay between the germline ends. Germline V gene sequence: CDR1 SGHAT, CDR2 FQNNGV.

This chain joins TRBV7-2 and TRBJ1-5, with TRBD1 matching 8 bases. This CDR3 has 16 amino acids. The J segment lost 3 bases and the V segment lost 9 bases, leaving 13 bases of the junction unmatched. Germline V CDR1 and CDR2: SGHTA, FQGNSA. CDR3 bases: TGTGCCAGTCACTCCGGGACAGGTCGTACCAATCAGCCCCAGCATTTT. This codes for CASHSGTGRTNQPQHF.

This clone has a single count. The gene calls are TRBV10-1 and TRBJ1-1, with 7 bases fitting TRBD1. The V and J ends lost 3 bases and 5 bases, in that order; junction bases with no gene match: 15. This CDR3 spans 17 amino acids. Germline V gives CDR1 WNHNN, CDR2 SYGVQD (reference sequence). The chain's CDR3 is CASSDFLPGQRTTEAFF. The CDR3 nucleotides read TGCGCCAGCAGTGATTTCTTACCGGGACAGAGGACAACTGAAGCTTTCTTT.